Listed below are T cell receptor beta chains from one sample, sequenced in a study of blood T cell repertoires in COVID-19. Sequencing was performed with immunoSEQ multiplex PCR; in TCRdb, only in-frame clones are kept and a portion is missing. The sample has approximately 120,000 clones, around nine tenths seen once. The sequencing sample was made of peripheral blood. These receptor sequences come from a man aged 50 or older with acute or convalescent COVID-19. The conserved cysteine and the conserved F or W are not part of the CDR3 here. The order of the fields is J gene, V gene, CDR3 protein.

TRBJ1-1 | TRBV19 | ASSDRDRGLRGTEAF
TRBJ2-3 | TRBV19 | ASSPSYDTQY
TRBJ1-5 | TRBV4-3 | ASSQLPGNNQPQH
TRBJ2-1 | TRBV5-6 | ASSSGTSALREQF
TRBJ2-2 | TRBV27 | ASSLTFGAGELF
TRBJ2-3 | TRBV19 | ASSIGSGRSTDTQY
TRBJ2-7 | TRBV4-2 | ASSRELVGYEQY
TRBJ2-7 | TRBV11-2 | ASSNRIGQGDEQY
TRBJ2-5 | TRBV18 | ASSPRPQLAAGETQY
TRBJ1-2 | TRBV5-1 | ASSLGGSYGYT
TRBJ2-3 | TRBV5-5 | ASSFRDSVTGAQY
TRBJ2-2 | TRBV30 | AWSFWNTGELF
TRBJ2-7 | TRBV24-1 | ATSEASGSYEQY
TRBJ1-1 | TRBV6-5 | ASSRNTGDSEAF
TRBJ1-5 | TRBV2 | ASRAAGEINQPQH
TRBJ2-1 | TRBV29-1 | SATSGGSYNEQF
TRBJ2-3 | TRBV29-1 | SVAVPGRPSTDTQY
TRBJ2-7 | TRBV7-9 | ASSHRTATYEQY
TRBJ1-1 | TRBV6-5 | ASSYTGTPSNTEAF
TRBJ2-7 | TRBV19 | ASSGTSGSYEQY
TRBJ2-7 | TRBV24-1 | ATSDNPGGVDEQY
TRBJ1-3 | TRBV19 | ASTGTVSGNTIY
TRBJ1-1 | TRBV24-1 | ATRGEGTEAF
TRBJ2-1 | TRBV27 | ASSYYSGLDEQF
TRBJ2-2 | TRBV24-1 | ATSGPDGVNTGELF
TRBJ1-2 | TRBV24-1 | ATSEPLPPYGYT
TRBJ2-1 | TRBV6-1 | ASSDDDRDYNEQF
TRBJ2-1 | TRBV24-1 | ATSDLLAADYNEQF
TRBJ2-1 | TRBV7-7 | ASSESGRRVNEQF
TRBJ2-1 | TRBV28 | ASSSARGSYNEQF
TRBJ2-5 | TRBV10-1 | ASPRSLAGVPETQY
TRBJ1-4 | TRBV6-2/TRBV6-3 | ASSPRGGETNEKLF
TRBJ2-1 | TRBV18 | ASSRPTSGLSYNEQF
TRBJ1-6 | TRBV18 | ASSLRQDPNSPLH
TRBJ1-4 | TRBV18 | ASSSGTTRGTNEKLF
TRBJ1-1 | TRBV6-5 | ASSPYRVGTEAF
TRBJ1-3 | TRBV30 | AWRWPSSGNTIY
TRBJ2-7 | TRBV18 | ASSMLTGSYEQY
TRBJ1-5 | TRBV6-5 | ASKGGGGNQPQH
TRBJ2-7 | TRBV4-1 | ASSRQGQGFYEQY
TRBJ2-2 | TRBV11-1 | ASSFSAGRDTGELF
TRBJ2-7 | TRBV2 | ASSELLGGPIYEQY
TRBJ1-5 | TRBV9 | ASSVGGGYQPQH
TRBJ1-3 | TRBV20-1 | SASAGSGNTIY
TRBJ1-3 | TRBV11-2 | ASSPTGGNTIY
TRBJ2-1 | TRBV24-1 | ATSDRSGSGGNEQF
TRBJ2-3 | TRBV29-1 | SVEGRGLAGGPDTQY
TRBJ2-3 | TRBV5-1 | ASSDPSRSGVSTDTQY
TRBJ2-1 | TRBV28 | ASSPRLAGGPYNEQF
TRBJ1-5 | TRBV19 | ASSIGITQPQH
TRBJ2-7 | TRBV30 | AWRRGPTYEQY
TRBJ2-7 | TRBV7-8 | ASSPRGKFDEQY
TRBJ1-4 | TRBV7-9 | ASSLGLGQGPNEKLF
TRBJ1-1 | TRBV7-2 | ASSLSEVTSNTEAF
TRBJ2-7 | TRBV5-1 | ASSLQRDNEQY
TRBJ2-7 | TRBV11-3 | ASSLSGAGMVEQY
TRBJ1-2 | TRBV29-1 | SVVGGEDYGYT
TRBJ1-1 | TRBV5-1 | ASSLASNTEAF
TRBJ1-4 | TRBV7-6 | ASSLYGTATNEKLF
TRBJ1-6 | TRBV6-4 | ASQTGVGSPLH